This is a list of T cell receptor beta chains from one sample in a study of blood T cell repertoires in COVID-19. Only in-frame clones appear in the TCRdb table, and some are missing; sequencing was by immunoSEQ multiplex PCR. The repertoire has approximately 390,000 clones, approximately 86% of them found once; the top ten carry around 2.1%. Sequencing was carried out using PBMCs or T cells enriched from blood (not recorded which). The receptor source for this set is a middle-aged woman with acute COVID-19. The conserved cysteine and the conserved F or W are not part of the CDR3 here. A D gene is named only where the DNA matches it firmly.

TRBJ2-2,13,NA,TRBV18,ASSTPGQATGELF
TRBJ2-5,14,TRBD2,TRBV7-7,ASSPGTSGGAETQY
TRBJ1-5,12,TRBD1,TRBV3-1/TRBV3-2,ASSQGQGSQPQH
TRBJ1-6,15,NA,TRBV4-1,ASSQAYGTPGNSPLH
TRBJ2-7,12,NA,TRBV21-1,ASSPGVAAYEQY
TRBJ1-2,12,NA,TRBV6-5,ASSRAVRDYGYT
TRBJ1-2,12,NA,TRBV6-5,ASRQRDIGHGYT
TRBJ1-1,11,NA,TRBV12-3/TRBV12-4,ASIYGTNTEAF
TRBJ1-5,13,NA,TRBV10-3,AISEFERGNQPQH
TRBJ1-1,12,NA,TRBV2,ASGEIRAVTEAF
TRBJ1-2,12,NA,TRBV10-3,AISESEGVSGYT
TRBJ1-2,12,NA,TRBV5-4,ASSPWGVRLGYT
TRBJ2-7,13,TRBD2,TRBV9,ASSVGSSGTYEQY
TRBJ2-7,13,NA,TRBV7-9,ASSQVGSKSYEQY
TRBJ1-5,10,NA,TRBV2,ASSEGFRSQH
TRBJ1-2,11,NA,TRBV6-1,ASSEGRSYGYT
TRBJ2-6,14,NA,TRBV14,ASSQGLRVGANVLT
TRBJ2-2,13,NA,TRBV3-1/TRBV3-2,ASSQMAANTGELF
TRBJ1-2,12,TRBD1,TRBV7-2,ASSLTGANYGYT
TRBJ1-1,10,NA,TRBV10-2,ASSEVLTEAF